The rows below give T cell receptor beta chains drawn from one sample of a study of T cell repertoires in cytomegalovirus infection. TCRdb reanalysed the reads using MiXCR and keeps one entry per CDR3 protein. Counted here are 680,000 or so distinct CDR3 sequences, 35% to 45% occurring once; the ten biggest clones make up 2.5% to 3.5%. The sequencing sample was made of PBMCs. The receptors originated from a human donor in good health (CMV status not recorded). Some clones in this sample may be carry-over from other donors' samples. The CDR3 runs from the conserved cysteine through the conserved F or W. The D gene is left open where the match is weak. Part of the rows lack a size; the others show once, few, many or a class for expanded clones.

>many|TRBD2|TRBV7-8|TRBJ2-5
TGTGCCAGCAGCTTAGGCGGGAGGGGACAAGAGACCCAGTACTTC
CASSLGGRGQETQYF
>.|.|TRBV5-1|TRBJ2-1
TGCGCCAGCAGCTTTGACGAGGTAGGGGGTGAGCAGTTCTTC
CASSFDEVGGEQFF
>few|.|TRBV28|TRBJ2-7
TGTGCCAGCAGTTTGTCCCAAGAGCAGTACTTC
CASSLSQEQYF
>.|.|TRBV12-3/TRBV12-4|TRBJ1-4
TGTGCCAGCAGGCAACGGGGACGAAAACTGTTTTTT
CASRQRGRKLFF
>once|.|TRBV3-1|TRBJ1-1
TGTGCCAGCAGCCAAGATCGGGCGGGAGCTTTCTTT
CASSQDRAGAFF
>few|.|TRBV7-2|TRBJ2-1
TGTGCCAGCAGCGCCCGACGGAACAATGAGCAGTTCTTC
CASSARRNNEQFF
>many|.|TRBV7-8|TRBJ2-5
TGTGCCAGCAGCCCTCAGCTTACCCAAGAGACCCAGTACTTC
CASSPQLTQETQYF
>.|.|TRBV19|TRBJ1-1
TGTGCCAGTAGTACTTCAAGTACGGTTCCAGTTCTGATGAACACTGAAGCTTTCTTT
CASSTSSTVPVLMNTEAFF
>few|TRBD1|TRBV27|TRBJ2-5
TGTGCCAGCAGTTTCCGGGACAGGCTAGAGACCCAGTACTTC
CASSFRDRLETQYF
>.|.|TRBV29-1|TRBJ1-1
TGCAGCGCCCGTGTGGGGGCTGAAGCTTTCTTT
CSARVGAEAFF
>few|TRBD2|TRBV20-1|TRBJ2-1
TGCAGTGCTCCCGGGCGGGGGGGCTTCTCCAATGAGCAGTTCTTC
CSAPGRGGFSNEQFF
>.|TRBD2|TRBV18|TRBJ2-5
TGTGCCAGCTCACCAAATCCGGGACTAGCGGGAGGGACCGGAGAGACCCAGTACTTC
CASSPNPGLAGGTGETQYF
>few|TRBD2|TRBV20-1|TRBJ2-1
TGCAGTGCTAGAGATCTGAGCGGGAGTGGGAATGAGCAGTTCTTC
CSARDLSGSGNEQFF
>many|TRBD1|TRBV7-8|TRBJ2-5
TGTGCCAGCAGCTCCGTCGGGACAGGGGGAAGGGAGACCCAGTACTTC
CASSSVGTGGRETQYF
>.|TRBD2|TRBV28|TRBJ2-1
TGTGCCAGCAGTTTAATAGCGGGAGGAAGAGATGAGCAGTTCTTC
CASSLIAGGRDEQFF
>few|TRBD1|TRBV10-3|TRBJ2-7
TGTGCCATCAGTCCACAGGGGTTCGGGGACGAGCAGTACTTC
CAISPQGFGDEQYF
>.|.|TRBV7-2|TRBJ2-1
TGTGCCAGCAGCTTAGTGGGGCCGGATCTAAGAGAGCAGTTCTTC
CASSLVGPDLREQFF
>.|.|TRBV6-2/TRBV6-3|TRBJ2-7
TGTGCCAGCAATATAAAGACAGCGGTCAACTACGAGCAGTACTTC
CASNIKTAVNYEQYF
>many|TRBD1|TRBV7-2|TRBJ1-5
TGTGCCAGCAGCCAAAGACAGGGGGCTAACAATCAGCCCCAGCATTTT
CASSQRQGANNQPQHF
>.|TRBD2|TRBV6-2/TRBV6-3|TRBJ2-1
TGTGCCAGCAGCAAAGGACTAGCGGGAGTTTCCGAGCAGTTCTTC
CASSKGLAGVSEQFF
>once|.|TRBV6-2/TRBV6-3|TRBJ2-2
TGTGCCAGCAGTGAAACAAGTACTGACGGGGAGCTGTTTTTT
CASSETSTDGELFF
>.|.|TRBV10-3|TRBJ2-3
TGTGCCATCAGTGCAGTCGAAGATACGCAGTATTTT
CAISAVEDTQYF
>many|TRBD1|TRBV10-3|TRBJ2-7
TGTGCCATCAGGGCAGGACAGGGCCCCCACGAGCAGTACTTC
CAIRAGQGPHEQYF
>few|.|TRBV7-8|TRBJ2-1
TGTGCCAGCAGCTTAGGAGGGCGGGGGCCGGGACTTGATGAGCAGTTCTTC
CASSLGGRGPGLDEQFF
>many|.|TRBV7-2|TRBJ1-5
TGTGCCAGCAGCTCCTTACCGACAGCGCCCAGCAATCAGCCCCAGCATTTT
CASSSLPTAPSNQPQHF
>few|TRBD1|TRBV6-6|TRBJ2-7
TGTGCCAGCAGAAACACCGGGACAGGCTCCTACGAGCAGTACTTC
CASRNTGTGSYEQYF
>.|.|TRBV12-3/TRBV12-4|TRBJ1-5
TGTGCCAGCAGTTTTGTTCCTCAGCCCCAGCATTTT
CASSFVPQPQHF
>.|.|TRBV6-5|TRBJ1-2
TGTGCCACCCGTGCCGGACAGAACTATGGCTACACCTTC
CATRAGQNYGYTF
>.|.|TRBV12-3/TRBV12-4|TRBJ2-1
TGTGCCAGCAGTTTTTTATCCTCCGAACCTTACAATGAGCAGTTCTTC
CASSFLSSEPYNEQFF
>.|.|TRBV12-3/TRBV12-4|TRBJ1-1
TGTGCCAGCAGTTTAAACCTAGAAGCTTTCTTT
CASSLNLEAFF
>.|TRBD2|TRBV29-1|TRBJ2-7
TGCAGCGTTGAGGGAGCGGGAGCAGCCTACGAGCAGTACTTC
CSVEGAGAAYEQYF
>.|.|TRBV20-1|TRBJ1-5
TGCAGTGCAAAGGGTCCCGATCAGCCCCAGCATTTT
CSAKGPDQPQHF
>few|.|TRBV4-2|TRBJ1-2
TGTGCCAGCAGCCAAGATGTGGGGGCTAACTATGGCTACACCTTC
CASSQDVGANYGYTF
>few|.|TRBV28|TRBJ2-4
TGTGCCAGCAGTTTAGACAGAAAAAACATTCAGTACTTC
CASSLDRKNIQYF
>.|TRBD1|TRBV7-9|TRBJ1-2
TGTGCCAGCAGCTTAGAGGGGCGGACAGGGTATGGCTACACCTTC
CASSLEGRTGYGYTF
>.|.|TRBV7-2|TRBJ2-3
TGTGCCAGCAGCTTGGTAGCGGTGACAGATACGCAGTATTTT
CASSLVAVTDTQYF
>few|TRBD1|TRBV7-9|TRBJ1-5
TGTGCCAGCAGCTTAGGCTACAGGGACAGGGATCAGCCCCAGCATTTT
CASSLGYRDRDQPQHF
>.|TRBD1|TRBV12-3/TRBV12-4|TRBJ2-7
TGTGCCAGCAGCCCTCCGGGACAGGGAATCTACGAGCAGTACTTC
CASSPPGQGIYEQYF
>.|.|TRBV7-2|TRBJ2-1
TGTGCCAGCACCGGAGTGAGCTCCTACAATGAGCAGTTCTTC
CASTGVSSYNEQFF
>.|.|TRBV4-1|TRBJ2-1
TGTGCCAGCAGCAGGTCGAGCTCCTACAATGAGCAGTTCTTC
CASSRSSSYNEQFF
>.|TRBD2|TRBV15|TRBJ2-3
TGTGCCACCAGCAGATTTCGGGATAGCGGGAGGGCCCTCAGGTATTTT
CATSRFRDSGRALRYF
>.|TRBD1|TRBV20-1|TRBJ2-4
TGCAGTGCTCCGAACGACAGGGCAGCCAAAAACATTCAGTACTTC
CSAPNDRAAKNIQYF
>.|TRBD2|TRBV19|TRBJ2-1
TGTGCCATTAGTATTTCTGCGGGAGTCATTGAGCAGTTCTTC
CAISISAGVIEQFF
>.|TRBD2|TRBV12-3/TRBV12-4|TRBJ2-5
TGTGCCAGCAGACGCTACAACGGACTAGCGGGTGGAGAGACCCAGTACTTC
CASRRYNGLAGGETQYF
>.|.|TRBV14|TRBJ2-7
TGTGCCAGCAGCCCCTTGGGGGGCCCGTACTACGAGCAGTACTTC
CASSPLGGPYYEQYF
>.|.|TRBV7-6|TRBJ1-2
TGTGCCAGCAGCCCGGGGGGGGTCGGGGGCACCACCTTC
CASSPGGVGGTTF
>.|.|TRBV6-1|TRBJ1-2
TGTGCCAGCAGGGATAGTGAAAGGGCCGATGGCTACACCTTC
CASRDSERADGYTF
>.|.|TRBV7-2|TRBJ1-1
TGTGCCAGCAGGGGAGCAGTTGCGAACACTGAAGCTTTCTTT
CASRGAVANTEAFF
>.|TRBD1|TRBV4-1|TRBJ2-1
TGCGCCAGCAGCCTTGGGGGGGAGGGACAGGGATGGGGCAATGAGCAGTTCTTC
CASSLGGEGQGWGNEQFF
>.|TRBD1|TRBV11-2|TRBJ1-1
TGTGCCAGCAGCTTGTCGACAGGGTCCGTAGAAGCTTTCTTT
CASSLSTGSVEAFF
>few|.|TRBV11-2|TRBJ2-2
TGTGCCAGCAGCTTAGTCTGGGGAGCGGGGAACACCGGGGAGCTGTTTTTT
CASSLVWGAGNTGELFF
>few|.|TRBV19|TRBJ2-1
TGTGCCAGTAGTATCCTAGGAGTATCCTACAATGAGCAGTTCTTC
CASSILGVSYNEQFF
>.|.|TRBV6-2/TRBV6-3|TRBJ1-6
TGTGCCAGCAGTTATTTTCGACAGAACTCCTATAATTCACCCCTCCACTTT
CASSYFRQNSYNSPLHF
>few|.|TRBV19|TRBJ1-5
TGTGCCAGTACCGAAAGAGGGACAAAATCCCAGCATTTT
CASTERGTKSQHF
>.|.|TRBV7-3|TRBJ2-7
TGTGCCAGCAGCTTAGGGTCCACGAGTTACGAGCAGTACTTC
CASSLGSTSYEQYF
>.|TRBD1|TRBV4-2|TRBJ2-3
TGTGCCAGCAGCCAAGACCTTAGGACAGGGCCCACAGATACGCAGTATTTT
CASSQDLRTGPTDTQYF
>.|.|TRBV19|TRBJ2-3
TGTGCCAGTAGTTTCGAGGGTTCTAGCACAGATACGCAGTATTTT
CASSFEGSSTDTQYF
>few|.|TRBV7-8|TRBJ2-1
TGTGCCAGCAGCTTTATGACACGAGTGAATGAGCAGTTCTTC
CASSFMTRVNEQFF
>.|.|TRBV6-5|TRBJ1-1
TGTGCCAGCCAAACAGAGATGAACACTGAAGCTTTCTTT
CASQTEMNTEAFF
>few|.|TRBV11-3|TRBJ1-2
TGTGCCACCCGAGGGGGTGGTGGCTACACCTTC
CATRGGGGYTF